Presented here are 9 T cell receptor beta chains from one specimen sequenced in a study of T cells in Graves' hyperthyroidism and ophthalmopathy. There were TCR beta CDR3 regions amplified from RNA transcripts. TCR CDR3 regions were first amplified by RT-PCR with HTBI primers. TCRdb used MiXCR to reprocess the multiplex PCR reads, holding one entry per CDR3 protein. This sample has about 500,000 distinct CDR3 sequences; about 16% occur once, and the top ten carry around 28%. The sample comprised blood. Receptors originate from a woman aged 25 to 45 with Graves' ophthalmopathy.

This clonotype was observed a handful of times. The V call is TRBV10-1, the J call TRBJ2-1; the D gene could be TRBD1 or TRBD2 (6 bases each). CDR3 length equals 15 residues. Germline-derived CDR1 and CDR2 are WNHNN and SYGVQD (reference sequence). Trimming removed 3 bases from V and 6 bases from J, with 15 bases in between. CDR3 nucleotides: TGCGCCAGCAGTGAAGGGGGGAGCCTTGTCAATGAGCAGTTCTTC. Translating it yields CASSEGGSLVNEQFF.

This clonotype was seen a handful of times. Possible read error: a much larger clone is one base away. This chain connects TRBV27 to TRBJ1-2, with D tentatively TRBD1 (5 bases). CDR3 size: 13 residues. V was cut by 2 bases and J by 6 bases, with 10 bases left in between. Germline CDR1 reads MNHEY; CDR2 reads SMNVEV (reference sequence). The CDR3 bases are TGTGCCAGCAGTTTAGAGGGGAACGATGGCTACACCTTC. Its translation is CASSLEGNDGYTF.

This clonotype has a count of ten or more. In DNA, the CDR3 is TGTGCCAGCAGACCCCGACTAGCGGGCTCAGATACGCAGTATTTT. Its protein is CASRPRLAGSDTQYF. This rearrangement joins TRBV7-2 to TRBJ2-3; TRBD2 agrees at 10 bases. The CDR3 runs to 15 residues. Germline V lookup: CDR1 SGHTA, CDR2 FQGNSA. V trimming: 6 bases; J trimming: 4 bases; junction bases outside the gene matches: 7.

About this clonotype: Given a much more abundant clone one base away, this may be a read error. The J gene is TRBJ2-7, the V gene TRBV30; possible D gene TRBD2, 6 bases. The V end lost 2 bases, the J end lost 0 bases, and 11 bases lay between the germline ends. The CDR3 runs to 14 residues. Germline V CDR1 and CDR2: GTSNPN, SVGIG (reference sequence). Here the CDR3 reads CAWSNGGSSYEQYF. The CDR3 bases are TGTGCCTGGAGTAACGGGGGTTCCTCCTACGAGCAGTACTTC.

This clonotype was seen a few times. V gene TRBV4-2 combines with J gene TRBJ2-7; 10 nucleotides match TRBD1. This CDR3 spans 14 amino acids. Germline loops: CDR1 LGHNA, CDR2 YNFKEQ. The V gene end was trimmed by 0 bases and the J gene end by 6 bases; junction bases not matched to a gene: 2. CDR3 sequence (DNA): TGTGCCAGCAGCCAAGAGGGGGACAGGGGCGAGCAGTACTTC. Amino acids: CASSQEGDRGEQYF.

In its sample, this clonotype was seen many times. The chain links TRBV18 to TRBJ1-1; D is uncertain. The CDR3 totals 15 residues. The V end was cut by 3 bases, the J end by 1 base, with 12 bases between. The germline V gene has CDR1 KGHSH and CDR2 LQKENI. The CDR3 sequence is CASSPAGNQNTEAFF. CDR3 nucleotide sequence: TGTGCCAGCTCACCGGCGGGAAACCAGAACACTGAAGCTTTCTTT.

This clonotype was recorded many times. V gene TRBV5-1 combines with J gene TRBJ1-4, with a possible D match to TRBD1 (5 bases). Germline CDR1 SGHRS, CDR2 YFSETQ. Trimming left V 0 bases short and J 3 bases short, with 6 bases between. CDR3 length: 14 residues. CDR3 sequence (DNA): TGCGCCAGCAGCTTGGTGGGGGCTAATGAAAAACTGTTTTTT. This translates into CASSLVGANEKLFF.

This clonotype was picked up many times. This chain uses TRBV7-3 with TRBJ2-1; 11 bases are shared with TRBD2. The V and J ends lost 3 bases and 5 bases, in that order; junction bases with no gene match: 3. CDR3 length: 15 residues. Germline V gene sequence: CDR1 SGHTA, CDR2 FQGTGA. For the CDR3, the DNA is TGTGCCAGCAGCTTTAGCGGGAGGGCCAACAATGAGCAGTTCTTC. Its protein product is CASSFSGRANNEQFF. Combining the CDR3 with reference TRBV7-3 and TRBJ2-1 gives the whole variable domain GAGVSQTPSNKVTEKGKYVELRCDPISGHTALYWYRQSLGQGPEFLIYFQGTGAADDSGLPNDRFFAVRPEGSVSTLKIQRTERGDSAVYLCASSFSGRANNEQFFGPGTRLTVL.

The rearrangement links TRBV10-3 to TRBJ2-7; D tentatively fits TRBD1 or TRBD2 (5 bases each). The CDR3 spans 15 residues. Deletions cut 3 bases from V and 0 bases from J, with 12 bases between. Germline V CDR1 and CDR2: ENHRY, SYGVKD. The CDR3 is CAISDEGRASYEQYF. Written as DNA, the CDR3 is TGTGCCATCAGTGATGAGGGCAGGGCCTCCTACGAGCAGTACTTC.